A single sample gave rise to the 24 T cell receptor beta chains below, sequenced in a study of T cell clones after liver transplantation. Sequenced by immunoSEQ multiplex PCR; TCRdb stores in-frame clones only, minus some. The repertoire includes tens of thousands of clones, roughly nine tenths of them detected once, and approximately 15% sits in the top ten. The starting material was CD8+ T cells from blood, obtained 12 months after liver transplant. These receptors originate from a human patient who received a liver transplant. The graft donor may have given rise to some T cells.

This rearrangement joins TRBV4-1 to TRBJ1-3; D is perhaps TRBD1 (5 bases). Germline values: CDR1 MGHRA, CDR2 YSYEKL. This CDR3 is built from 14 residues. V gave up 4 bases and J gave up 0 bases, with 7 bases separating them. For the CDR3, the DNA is TGCGCCAGCAGCCGGGACCTCTCTGGAAACACCATATATTTT. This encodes CASSRDLSGNTIYF.

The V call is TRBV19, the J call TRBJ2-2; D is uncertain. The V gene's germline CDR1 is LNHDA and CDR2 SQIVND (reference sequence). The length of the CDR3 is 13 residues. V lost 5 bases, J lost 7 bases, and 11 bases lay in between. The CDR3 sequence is CASSLSGVGELFF. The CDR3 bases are TGTGCCAGTAGTCTCAGTGGAGTCGGGGAGCTGTTTTTT.

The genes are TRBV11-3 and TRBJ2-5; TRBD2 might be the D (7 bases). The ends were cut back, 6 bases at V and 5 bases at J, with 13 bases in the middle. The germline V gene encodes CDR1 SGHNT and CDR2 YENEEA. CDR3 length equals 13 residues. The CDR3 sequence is CASRGGGDETQYF. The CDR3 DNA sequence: TGTGCCAGCAGAGGGGGAGGGGACGAGACCCAGTACTTC.

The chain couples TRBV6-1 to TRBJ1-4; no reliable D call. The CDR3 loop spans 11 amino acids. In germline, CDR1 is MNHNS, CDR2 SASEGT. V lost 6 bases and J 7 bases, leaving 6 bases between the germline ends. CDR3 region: CASSLGEKLFF. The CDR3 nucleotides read TGTGCCAGCAGCCTTGGTGAAAAACTGTTTTTT.

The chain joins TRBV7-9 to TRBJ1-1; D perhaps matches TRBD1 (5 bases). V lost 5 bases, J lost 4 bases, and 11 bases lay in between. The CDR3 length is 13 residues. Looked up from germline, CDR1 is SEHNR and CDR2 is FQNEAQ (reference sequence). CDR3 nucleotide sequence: TGTGCCAGCAGCCCACCAGGGATCACTGAAGCTTTCTTT. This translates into CASSPPGITEAFF.

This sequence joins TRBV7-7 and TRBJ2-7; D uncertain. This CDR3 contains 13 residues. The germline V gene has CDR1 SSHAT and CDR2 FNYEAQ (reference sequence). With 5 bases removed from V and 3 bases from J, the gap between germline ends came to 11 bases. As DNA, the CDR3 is TGTGCCAGCAGCCGCGGACCCCTCTACGAGCAGTACTTC. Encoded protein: CASSRGPLYEQYF.

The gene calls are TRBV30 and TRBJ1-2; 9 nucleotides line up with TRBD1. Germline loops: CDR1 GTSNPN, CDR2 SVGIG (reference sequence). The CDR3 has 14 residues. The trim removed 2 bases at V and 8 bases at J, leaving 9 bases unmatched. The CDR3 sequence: CAWSLPGTGIGYTF. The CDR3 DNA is TGTGCCTGGAGTCTCCCAGGGACAGGGATCGGCTACACCTTC.

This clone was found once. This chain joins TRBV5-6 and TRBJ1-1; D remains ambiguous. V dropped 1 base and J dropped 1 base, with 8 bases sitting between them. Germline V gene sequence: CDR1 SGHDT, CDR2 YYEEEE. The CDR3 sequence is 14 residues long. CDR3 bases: TGTGCCAGCAGCTTGTGGCCCGGGAACACTGAAGCTTTCTTT. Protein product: CASSLWPGNTEAFF.

The CDR3 protein is CASSSRGSYEQYF. DNA for the CDR3: TGTGCCAGCAGCTCCCGGGGCTCCTACGAGCAGTACTTC. The chain uses TRBV9 and TRBJ2-7, with a tentative D call TRBD2 (5 bases). V gave up 4 bases and J gave up 0 bases, with 8 bases separating them. This CDR3 spans 13 amino acids. CDR1 and CDR2 from the germline V gene are SGDLS and YYNGEE.

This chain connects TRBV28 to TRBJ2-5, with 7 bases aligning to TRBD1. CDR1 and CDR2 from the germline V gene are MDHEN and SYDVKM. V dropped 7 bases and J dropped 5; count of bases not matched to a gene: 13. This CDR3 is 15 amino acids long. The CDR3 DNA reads TGTGCCAGCACCCCACAGGGGATCATAATGGAGACCCAGTACTTC. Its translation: CASTPQGIIMETQYF.

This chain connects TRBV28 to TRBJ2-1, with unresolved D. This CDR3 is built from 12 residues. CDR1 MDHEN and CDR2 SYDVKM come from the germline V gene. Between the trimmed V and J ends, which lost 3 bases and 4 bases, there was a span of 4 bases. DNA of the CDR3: TGTGCCAGCAGTTTTCCGTACAATGAGCAGTTCTTC. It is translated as CASSFPYNEQFF.

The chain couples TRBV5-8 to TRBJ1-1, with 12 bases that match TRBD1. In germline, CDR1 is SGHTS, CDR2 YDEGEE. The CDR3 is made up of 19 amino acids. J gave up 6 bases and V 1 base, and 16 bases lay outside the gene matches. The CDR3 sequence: CASSLSLPGTGGWGAEAFF. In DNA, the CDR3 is TGTGCCAGCAGCTTGTCTTTGCCCGGGACAGGGGGCTGGGGAGCTGAAGCTTTCTTT.

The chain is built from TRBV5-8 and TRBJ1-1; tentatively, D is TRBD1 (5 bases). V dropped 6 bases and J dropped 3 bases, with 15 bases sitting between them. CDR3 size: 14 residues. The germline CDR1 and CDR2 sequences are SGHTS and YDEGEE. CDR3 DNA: TGTGCCAGCACCACGGACACCTTGCACACTGAAGCTTTCTTT. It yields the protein CASTTDTLHTEAFF.

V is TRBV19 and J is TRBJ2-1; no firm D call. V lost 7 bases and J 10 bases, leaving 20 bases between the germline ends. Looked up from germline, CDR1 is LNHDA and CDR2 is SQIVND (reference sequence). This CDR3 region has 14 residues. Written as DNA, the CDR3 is TGTGCCAGTACCGTCGGTGACCACTCTCCAGAGCAGTTCTTC. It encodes CASTVGDHSPEQFF.

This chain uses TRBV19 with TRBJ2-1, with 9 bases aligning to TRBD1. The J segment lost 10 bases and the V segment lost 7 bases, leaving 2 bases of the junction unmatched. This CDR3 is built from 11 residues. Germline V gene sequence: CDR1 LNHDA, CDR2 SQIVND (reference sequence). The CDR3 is CASIGTGEQFF. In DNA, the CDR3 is TGTGCCAGTATAGGGACAGGGGAGCAGTTCTTC.

The CDR3 is CASSIAIYPMNTEAFF. The CDR3, as DNA: TGTGCCAGTAGTATCGCGATCTACCCTATGAACACTGAAGCTTTCTTT. V usage is TRBV19 and J usage is TRBJ1-1; D uncertain. CDR1 is LNHDA and CDR2 is SQIVND in the germline V gene (reference sequence). This CDR3 comprises 16 residues. V dropped 3 bases and J dropped 0 bases, with 14 bases sitting between them.

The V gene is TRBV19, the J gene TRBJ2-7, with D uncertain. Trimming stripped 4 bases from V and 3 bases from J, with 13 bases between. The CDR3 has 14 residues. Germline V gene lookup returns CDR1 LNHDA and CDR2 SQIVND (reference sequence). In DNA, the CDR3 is TGTGCCAGTAGTAGTAACGGGCGATACTACGAGCAGTACTTC. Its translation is CASSSNGRYYEQYF.

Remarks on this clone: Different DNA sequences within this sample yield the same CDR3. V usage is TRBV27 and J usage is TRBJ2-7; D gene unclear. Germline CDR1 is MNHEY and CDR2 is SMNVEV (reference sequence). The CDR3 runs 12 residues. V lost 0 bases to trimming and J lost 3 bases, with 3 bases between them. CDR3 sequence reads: CASSLSGYEQYF. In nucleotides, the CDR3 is TGTGCCAGCAGTTTATCCGGCTACGAGCAGTACTTC.

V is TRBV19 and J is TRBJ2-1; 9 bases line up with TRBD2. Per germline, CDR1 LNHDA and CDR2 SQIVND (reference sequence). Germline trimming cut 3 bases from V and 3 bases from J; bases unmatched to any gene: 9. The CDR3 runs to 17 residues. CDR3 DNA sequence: TGTGCCAGTAGTATCCTCTTAGCGGGGGACAACTACAATGAGCAGTTCTTC. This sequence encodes CASSILLAGDNYNEQFF.

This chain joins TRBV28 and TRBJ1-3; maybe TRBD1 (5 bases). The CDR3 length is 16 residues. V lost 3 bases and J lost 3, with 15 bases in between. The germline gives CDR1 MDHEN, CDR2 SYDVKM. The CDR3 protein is CASSFPLGTDGNTIYF. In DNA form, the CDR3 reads TGTGCCAGCAGTTTTCCCTTGGGGACCGATGGAAACACCATATATTTT.

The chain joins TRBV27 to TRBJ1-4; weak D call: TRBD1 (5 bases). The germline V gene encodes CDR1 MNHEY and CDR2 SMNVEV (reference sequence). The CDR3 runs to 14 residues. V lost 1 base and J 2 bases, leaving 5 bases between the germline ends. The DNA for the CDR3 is TGTGCCAGCAGTTTATGGGGGACTAATGAAAAACTGTTTTTT. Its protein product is CASSLWGTNEKLFF.

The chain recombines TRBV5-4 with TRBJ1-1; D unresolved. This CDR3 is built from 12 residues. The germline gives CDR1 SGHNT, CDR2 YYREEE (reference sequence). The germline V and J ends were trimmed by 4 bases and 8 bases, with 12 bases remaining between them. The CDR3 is CASSLGPVEAFF. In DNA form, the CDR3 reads TGTGCCAGCAGCCTTGGACCCGTCGAAGCTTTCTTT.

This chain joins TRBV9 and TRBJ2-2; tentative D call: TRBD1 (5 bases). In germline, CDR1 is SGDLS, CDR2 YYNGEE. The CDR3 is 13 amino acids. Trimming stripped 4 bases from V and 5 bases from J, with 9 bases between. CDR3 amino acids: CASSSRGTGELFF. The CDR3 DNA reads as TGTGCCAGCAGCTCTAGGGGTACCGGGGAGCTGTTTTTT.

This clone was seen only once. CDR3 residues: CAWRAPEGYGNTIYF. In DNA form, the CDR3 reads TGTGCCTGGAGAGCGCCCGAGGGGTATGGAAACACCATATATTTT. The V call is TRBV30, the J call TRBJ1-3; tentative D call: TRBD1 (5 bases). V lost 3 bases and J lost 3, with 15 bases in between. The CDR3 has 15 amino acids. Germline loops: CDR1 GTSNPN, CDR2 SVGIG (reference sequence).